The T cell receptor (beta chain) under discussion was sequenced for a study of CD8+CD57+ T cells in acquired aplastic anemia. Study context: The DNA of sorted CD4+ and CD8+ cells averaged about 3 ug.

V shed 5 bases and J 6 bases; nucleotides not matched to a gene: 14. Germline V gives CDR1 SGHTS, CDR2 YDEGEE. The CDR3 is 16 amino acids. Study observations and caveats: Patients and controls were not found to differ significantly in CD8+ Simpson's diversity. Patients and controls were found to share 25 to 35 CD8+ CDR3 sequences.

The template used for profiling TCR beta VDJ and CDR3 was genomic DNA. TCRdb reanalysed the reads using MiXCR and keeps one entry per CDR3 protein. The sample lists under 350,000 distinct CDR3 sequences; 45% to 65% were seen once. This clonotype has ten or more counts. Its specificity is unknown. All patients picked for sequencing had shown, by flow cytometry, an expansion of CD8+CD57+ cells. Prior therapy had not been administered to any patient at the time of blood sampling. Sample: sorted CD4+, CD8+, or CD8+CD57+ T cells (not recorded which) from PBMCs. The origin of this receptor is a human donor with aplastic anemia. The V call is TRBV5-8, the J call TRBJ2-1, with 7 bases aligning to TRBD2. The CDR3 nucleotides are TGTGCCAGCAGTCCCGGGGGTGCGGGAGCGGGCAATGAGCAGTTCTTC. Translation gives CASSPGGAGAGNEQFF.